Following are 18 T cell receptor beta chains from one sample sequenced in a study of blood T cell repertoires in COVID-19. Assay used: immunoSEQ multiplex PCR; TCRdb lists only in-frame clones, some missing. Of 180,000 or so clones listed, 87% are singletons. What was sequenced was peripheral blood. These receptors came from a woman aged 45-65 years with acute or convalescent COVID-19.

The chain is built from TRBV7-2 and TRBJ2-5; TRBD1 matches at 7 bases. CDR3 length: 14 amino acids. In germline, CDR1 is SGHTA, CDR2 FQGNSA. The V gene end was trimmed by 8 bases and the J gene end by 2 bases; junction bases not matched to a gene: 8. The CDR3 loop reads CASSKGQRQETQYF. The CDR3 DNA follows: TGTGCCAGCTCTAAGGGACAGAGACAAGAGACCCAGTACTTC.

The V gene is TRBV5-5, the J gene TRBJ1-2; D call uncertain. Germline-derived CDR1 and CDR2 are SGHKS and YYEKEE (reference sequence). The V gene lost 1 base and the J gene lost 2 bases, with 9 bases spanning the gap. The CDR3 totals 14 residues. The CDR3 protein is CASSLPVSNYGYTF. The CDR3, as DNA: TGTGCCAGCAGCTTGCCTGTGTCGAACTATGGCTACACCTTC.

V is TRBV20-1 and J is TRBJ1-4, with D unclear. V was clipped by 6 bases and J by 7 bases, with 9 bases between them. The CDR3 extends over 11 amino acids. Germline values: CDR1 DFQATT, CDR2 SNEGSKA (reference sequence). The CDR3 region has the DNA TGCAGTGCAATTCAGGCTGAAAAACTGTTTTTT. Amino acids: CSAIQAEKLFF.

The chain carries TRBV6-4 and TRBJ1-1, with a tentative D call TRBD1 (6 bases). The CDR3 loop spans 15 amino acids. V was trimmed by 6 bases and J by 5 bases, leaving 19 bases between them. Germline V CDR1 and CDR2: MRHNA, SNTAGT. CDR3 nucleotides: TGTGCCAGCAGCCCCGTCCCCGGGGGGCTTACTGAAGCTTTCTTT. As protein: CASSPVPGGLTEAFF.

The chain uses TRBV25-1 and TRBJ2-1; 7 nucleotides agree with TRBD1. The CDR3 runs to 15 residues. Trimming at V came to 7 bases and at J to 6 bases, leaving 12 bases not matched to a gene. Looked up from germline, CDR1 is MGHDK and CDR2 is SYGVNS. In DNA form, the CDR3 reads TGTGCCAGCACCAGGACAGGTTCCCGGTTCAATGAGCAGTTCTTC. This sequence encodes CASTRTGSRFNEQFF. The full variable domain, rest sourced from reference TRBV25-1 and TRBJ2-1, is EADIYQTPRYLVIGTGKKITLECSQTMGHDKMYWYQQDPGMELHLIHYSYGVNSTEKGDLSSESTVSRIRTEHFPLTLESARPSHTSQYLCASTRTGSRFNEQFFGPGTRLTVL.

The J gene is TRBJ2-2, the V gene TRBV11-2; D gene ambiguous. Germline assignment: CDR1 SGHAT and CDR2 FQNNGV. Trimming took off 6 bases at V and 4 bases at J, with 12 bases between the two ends. The CDR3 length is 14 residues. The CDR3 protein is CASRRAGPTGELFF. For the CDR3, the DNA is TGTGCCAGCAGGCGAGCCGGTCCCACCGGGGAGCTGTTTTTT.

The chain is built from TRBV3-1 (or the pseudogene TRBV3-2) and TRBJ1-2; D is undetermined. Germline CDR1 LGHDT, CDR2 YNNKEL (reference sequence). This CDR3 is built from 17 residues. V was clipped by 1 base and J by 1 base, with 16 bases between them. The CDR3 DNA sequence: TGTGCCAGCAGCCAAGGGTATGCCCCGAGACTTAACTATGGCTACACCTTC. It translates to CASSQGYAPRLNYGYTF.

This chain uses TRBV5-1 with TRBJ1-4; D is perhaps TRBD1 (5 bases). V lost 0 bases to trimming and J lost 5 bases, with 5 bases between them. Germline V gene sequence: CDR1 SGHRS, CDR2 YFSETQ. The CDR3 sequence is 13 residues long. This CDR3 is CASSLDRNEKLFF. The CDR3 DNA follows: TGCGCCAGCAGCTTGGACAGGAATGAAAAACTGTTTTTT.

The chain links TRBV6-5 to TRBJ2-5, with D perhaps matching TRBD1 (6 bases). V lost 0 bases, J lost 1 base, and 12 bases lay in between. Germline lookup yields CDR1 MNHEY and CDR2 SVGAGI. The CDR3 extends over 16 amino acids. The CDR3 here is CASSYSPRGGQETQYF. The CDR3 bases are TGTGCCAGCAGTTACTCGCCGCGAGGGGGCCAAGAGACCCAGTACTTC.

The CDR3: CSVGRGLSGANVLTF. The CDR3 coding sequence is TGCAGCGTTGGCAGGGGGCTATCTGGGGCCAACGTCCTGACTTTC. The gene calls are TRBV29-1 and TRBJ2-6; 8 bases are a match to TRBD1. Germline CDR1 and CDR2: SQVTM and ANQGSEA. CDR3 size: 15 residues. V gave up 4 bases and J gave up 1 base; unmatched junction bases: 3.

This rearrangement joins TRBV29-1 to TRBJ2-7; TRBD2 matches at 13 bases. The CDR3 loop spans 15 amino acids. CDR1 SQVTM and CDR2 ANQGSEA come from the germline V gene. The J segment lost 5 bases and the V segment lost 3 bases, leaving 7 bases of the junction unmatched. The CDR3 DNA is TGCAGCGTTGATGGGCGGACTAGCGGGGGCGACGAGCAGTACTTC. It yields the protein CSVDGRTSGGDEQYF.

J is TRBJ2-7 and V is TRBV11-3; the D gene is possibly TRBD2 (5 bases). This CDR3 spans 16 amino acids. Trimming stripped 5 bases from V and 2 bases from J, with 19 bases between. Germline assignment: CDR1 SGHNT and CDR2 YENEEA. CDR3: CASSPRTGDGAYEQYF. The CDR3 DNA reads TGTGCCAGCAGCCCTCGGACTGGCGATGGAGCCTACGAGCAGTACTTC.

The gene calls are TRBV11-2 and TRBJ1-3; no clear D. V lost 1 base and J lost 2, with 9 bases in between. CDR3 size: 15 residues. The germline V gene encodes CDR1 SGHAT and CDR2 FQNNGV. CDR3 amino acids: CASSLVRGTGNTIYF. For the CDR3, the DNA is TGTGCCAGCAGCTTAGTTCGGGGAACTGGAAACACCATATATTTT.

The CDR3 here is CSVPGQGDTEAFF. CDR3 DNA sequence: TGCAGCGTCCCGGGACAGGGAGACACTGAAGCTTTCTTT. The chain is built from TRBV29-1 and TRBJ1-1, with 9 bases matching TRBD1. The length of the CDR3 is 13 residues. V shed 6 bases and J 3 bases; nucleotides not matched to a gene: 5. CDR1 is SQVTM, CDR2 ANQGSEA, per germline.

J is TRBJ2-3 and V is TRBV24-1; 9 nucleotides line up with TRBD1. The CDR3 covers 16 residues. V trimming: 3 bases; J trimming: 0 bases; junction bases outside the gene matches: 3. Germline lookup yields CDR1 KGHDR and CDR2 SFDVKD. This chain's CDR3 is CATSDTGTGSTDTQYF. The DNA of the CDR3 is TGTGCCACCAGTGATACCGGGACAGGGAGCACAGATACGCAGTATTTT.

This clone was observed once. The V call is TRBV14, the J call TRBJ1-6; the match to TRBD1 covers 10 bases. Trimming removed 2 bases from V and 9 bases from J; junction bases left unmatched: 4. The CDR3 totals 15 residues. CDR1 SGHDN and CDR2 FVKESK come from the germline V gene. The CDR3 loop is CASSQYRDRGSPLHF. The CDR3 nucleotides are TGTGCCAGCAGCCAATACCGGGACAGGGGTTCACCCCTCCACTTT.

The CDR3 coding sequence is TGTGCCAGCAGATCGACAGGGGGCAACTATGGCTACACCTTC. It codes for CASRSTGGNYGYTF. The V gene is TRBV7-9, the J gene TRBJ1-2; 10 positions match TRBD1. CDR1 and CDR2 from the germline V gene are SEHNR and FQNEAQ (reference sequence). V was pared by 6 bases and J by 2 bases, with 3 bases of the junction left unmatched. CDR3 length: 14 residues.

This clone was detected once. The chain carries TRBV5-1 and TRBJ2-5; tentative D call: TRBD2 (6 bases). The CDR3 runs 15 residues. Trimming left V 4 bases short and J 5 bases short, with 18 bases between. Per the germline V gene, CDR1 is SGHRS and CDR2 is YFSETQ. The CDR3 loop is CASSGGGIGHETQYF. In nucleotides, the CDR3 is TGCGCCAGCAGCGGTGGCGGGATTGGGCACGAGACCCAGTACTTC. The variable domain in full, completed from reference TRBV5-1 and TRBJ2-5, reads KAGVTQTPRYLIKTRGQQVTLSCSPISGHRSVSWYQQTPGQGLQFLFEYFSETQRNKGNFPGRFSGRQFSNSRSEMNVSTLELGDSALYLCASSGGGIGHETQYFGPGTRLLVL.